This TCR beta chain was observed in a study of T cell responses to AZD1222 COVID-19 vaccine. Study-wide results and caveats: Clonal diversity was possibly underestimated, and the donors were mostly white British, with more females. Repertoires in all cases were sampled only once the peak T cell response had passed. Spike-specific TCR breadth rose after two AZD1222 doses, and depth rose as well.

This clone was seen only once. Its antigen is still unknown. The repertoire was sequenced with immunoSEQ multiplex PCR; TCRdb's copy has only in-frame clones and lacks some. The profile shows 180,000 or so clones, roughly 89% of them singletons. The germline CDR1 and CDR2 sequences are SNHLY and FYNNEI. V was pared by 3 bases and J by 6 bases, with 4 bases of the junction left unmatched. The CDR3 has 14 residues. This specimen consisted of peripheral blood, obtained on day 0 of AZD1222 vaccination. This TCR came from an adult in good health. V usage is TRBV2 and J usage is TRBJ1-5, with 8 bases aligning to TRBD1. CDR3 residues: CASSDDRGGQPQHF. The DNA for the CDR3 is TGTGCCAGCAGTGACGACAGGGGAGGTCAGCCCCAGCATTTT.